Following are 27 T cell receptor beta chains from one sample sequenced in a study of T cell responses to AZD1222 COVID-19 vaccine. Only in-frame clones appear in the TCRdb table, and some are missing; sequencing was by immunoSEQ multiplex PCR. The sample consists of under 200,000 clones, around 93% of them appearing once. The sequenced sample was peripheral blood, obtained on day 0 of AZD1222 vaccination. These receptors came from an adult in good health.

This chain's CDR3 is CSPDRWEGPPGELFF. The CDR3 region has the DNA TGCAGCCCAGACCGGTGGGAGGGCCCTCCCGGGGAGCTGTTTTTT. The chain couples TRBV29-1 to TRBJ2-2, with 7 bases lining up with TRBD2. CDR3 size: 15 residues. After removal of 8 bases from V and 6 bases from J, the junction contained 15 bases not matched to a gene. Germline lookup yields CDR1 SQVTM and CDR2 ANQGSEA.

Written as DNA, the CDR3 is TGTGCCAGCAGCCCCGTTGGGGGGGCCTCCTACGAGCAGTACTTC. Amino acids: CASSPVGGASYEQYF. The chain has TRBV7-9 and TRBJ2-7; D perhaps matches TRBD2 (7 bases). CDR3 length: 15 residues. Per the germline V gene, CDR1 is SEHNR and CDR2 is FQNEAQ (reference sequence). With 5 bases removed from V and 0 bases from J, the gap between germline ends came to 14 bases.

The V and J genes are TRBV5-1 and TRBJ2-7; D is perhaps TRBD1 (5 bases). Germline V gives CDR1 SGHRS, CDR2 YFSETQ. Trimming shortened V by 0 bases and J by 0 bases, and 7 bases separated the two germline ends. This CDR3 region has 14 residues. The CDR3 bases are TGCGCCAGCAGCTTGGTACAGGCCTCCTACGAGCAGTACTTC. Translating it yields CASSLVQASYEQYF.

V usage is TRBV7-6 and J usage is TRBJ2-6, with D perhaps being TRBD1 or TRBD2 (5 bases each). This CDR3 has 15 residues. CDR1 is SGHVS, CDR2 FNYEAQ, per germline. V was shortened by 5 bases and J by 2 bases, with 10 bases between the two germline ends. The CDR3 loop reads CASSEGTAGANVLTF. The CDR3 DNA sequence: TGTGCCAGCAGCGAAGGGACGGCTGGGGCCAACGTCCTGACTTTC.

The gene calls are TRBV19 and TRBJ2-1; perhaps TRBD2 as D (6 bases). The germline V gene encodes CDR1 LNHDA and CDR2 SQIVND (reference sequence). CDR3 length equals 15 residues. V was trimmed by 6 bases and J by 2 bases, leaving 14 bases between them. CDR3 residues: CASSMEGSTYNEQFF. CDR3 nucleotide sequence: TGTGCCAGTAGCATGGAGGGGAGTACCTACAATGAGCAGTTCTTC. Filled out from reference TRBV19 and TRBJ2-1, the complete variable domain reads DGGITQSPKYLFRKEGQNVTLSCEQNLNHDAMYWYRQDPGQGLRLIYYSQIVNDFQKGDIAEGYSVSREKKESFPLTVTSAQKNPTAFYLCASSMEGSTYNEQFFGPGTRLTVL.

This chain uses TRBV2 with TRBJ1-5; the D is unclear. The germline V gene encodes CDR1 SNHLY and CDR2 FYNNEI. The CDR3 length is 13 residues. The V end lost 2 bases, the J end lost 5 bases, and 7 bases lay between the germline ends. For the CDR3, the DNA is TGTGCCAGCAGTGAAACCCCCTATCAGCCCCAGCATTTT. Its translation is CASSETPYQPQHF.

J is TRBJ1-3 and V is TRBV7-6, with 8 positions matching TRBD1. Germline CDR1 SGHVS, CDR2 FNYEAQ. V was clipped by 4 bases and J by 6 bases; unmatched bases: 8. This CDR3 has 15 residues. As DNA, the CDR3 is TGTGCCAGCAGCTCCCTTCAGGGGGCGTCAAACACCATATATTTT. It translates to CASSSLQGASNTIYF.

The rearrangement links TRBV15 to TRBJ2-1; 10 nucleotides agree with TRBD1. CDR1 and CDR2 (germline): LNHNV, YYDKDF (reference sequence). With V trimmed by 5 bases and J by 5 bases, 6 bases remained unmatched. The CDR3 sequence is 15 residues long. The CDR3 sequence: CATSGDRGANNEQFF. In DNA form, the CDR3 reads TGTGCCACCAGCGGGGACAGGGGAGCCAACAATGAGCAGTTCTTC.

The rearrangement uses TRBV6-4 and TRBJ2-6; D gene unclear. V lost 8 bases, J lost 4 bases, and 6 bases lay in between. Germline-derived CDR1 and CDR2 are MRHNA and SNTAGT. This CDR3 contains 12 residues. In DNA, the CDR3 is TGTGCCAGCGGTTCCGGGGCCAACGTCCTGACTTTC. Its protein product is CASGSGANVLTF.

The chain carries TRBV5-8 and TRBJ2-7; D is possibly TRBD2 (6 bases). The germline V gene has CDR1 SGHTS and CDR2 YDEGEE. Trimming cost V 1 base and J 2 bases, with 10 bases left between them. The CDR3 extends over 14 amino acids. CDR3 amino acids: CASSLQGGPYEQYF. The CDR3 DNA reads TGTGCCAGCAGCTTGCAGGGAGGTCCCTACGAGCAGTACTTC.

This chain joins TRBV9 and TRBJ2-2; TRBD2 matches at 10 bases. In germline, CDR1 is SGDLS, CDR2 YYNGEE. Unmatched junction bases numbered 7, after V lost 3 bases and J lost 2 bases. The CDR3 loop spans 17 amino acids. CDR3 nucleotides: TGTGCCAGCAGCGGACGTACTAGCGGGGCCAACACCGGGGAGCTGTTTTTT. Amino acid sequence: CASSGRTSGANTGELFF.

V usage is TRBV7-9 and J usage is TRBJ1-1; D gene uncertain. This CDR3 has 15 residues. Germline CDR1 SEHNR, CDR2 FQNEAQ (reference sequence). The ends were cut back, 0 bases at V and 1 base at J, with 9 bases in the middle. The CDR3 is CASSLAAGRNTEAFF. DNA of the CDR3: TGTGCCAGCAGCTTAGCTGCAGGACGGAACACTGAAGCTTTCTTT.

The rearrangement links TRBV5-1 to TRBJ2-2; 14 bases agree with TRBD2. The ends lost 3 bases at V and 1 base at J; junction bases unmatched: 2. The CDR3 has 17 amino acids. Germline CDR1 SGHRS, CDR2 YFSETQ. The CDR3 sequence is CASSSGLAGVNTGELFF. The CDR3 DNA is TGCGCCAGCAGCTCGGGACTAGCGGGAGTGAACACCGGGGAGCTGTTTTTT.

The V and J genes are TRBV30 and TRBJ2-1; 7 nucleotides line up with TRBD2. The CDR3 contains 14 residues. Germline assignment: CDR1 GTSNPN and CDR2 SVGIG (reference sequence). V lost 2 bases, J lost 10 bases, and 11 bases stayed unmatched. The CDR3, as DNA: TGTGCCTGGAGTCGGGCGGGAGAAAGAGGGGAGCAGTTCTTC. This sequence encodes CAWSRAGERGEQFF.

Comment on this clone: The junction does not match germline at one end; this may be a read error. The rearrangement joins TRBV7-7 to TRBJ2-6; D might be TRBD1 (5 bases). This CDR3 has 18 amino acids. Germline V CDR1 and CDR2: SSHAT, FNYEAQ (reference sequence). Written as DNA, the CDR3 is TGTGCTAGCAGCTTAAACTCAGGGAAGAGTACTGGGGCCAACGTCCTGACTTTC. This gives the protein CASSLNSGKSTGANVLTF.

This chain links TRBV12-3 or TRBV12-4 with TRBJ2-3; D not certain. Trimming removed 2 bases at V and 6 bases at J, with 3 bases between. The CDR3 totals 11 residues. The CDR3 DNA is TGTGCCAGCAGTTTATCGGATACGCAGTATTTT. This sequence encodes CASSLSDTQYF.

The genes are TRBV7-8 and TRBJ2-1; TRBD2 aligns across 9 bases. Germline V CDR1 and CDR2: SGHVS, FQNEAQ. The V segment lost 5 bases and the J segment 3 bases; nucleotides outside the gene matches: 5. The length of the CDR3 is 15 residues. The CDR3 region has the DNA TGTGCCAGCAGCCAGCGACTAGCGGTCTACAATGAGCAGTTCTTC. It specifies CASSQRLAVYNEQFF.

The V call is TRBV2, the J call TRBJ2-1; the match to TRBD1 covers 10 bases. The germline V gene has CDR1 SNHLY and CDR2 FYNNEI. With V trimmed by 2 bases and J by 0 bases, 1 base remained unmatched. The CDR3 sequence is 16 residues long. CDR3 loop: CASSERTGGSYNEQFF. CDR3 bases: TGTGCCAGCAGTGAAAGGACAGGGGGCTCCTACAATGAGCAGTTCTTC.

This chain's CDR3 is CASREAFDRYEQYF. The CDR3 region has the DNA TGTGCCAGCCGCGAAGCCTTTGACAGGTACGAGCAGTACTTC. This chain uses TRBV5-5 with TRBJ2-7; possibly TRBD1 for D (6 bases). There are 14 residues in the CDR3. The germline V and J ends were trimmed by 7 bases and 4 bases, with 18 bases remaining between them. Germline V gene lookup returns CDR1 SGHKS and CDR2 YYEKEE (reference sequence).

V gene TRBV5-1 combines with J gene TRBJ2-2; D possibly corresponds to TRBD2 (7 bases). V lost 4 bases to trimming and J lost 6 bases, with 19 bases between them. The CDR3 totals 16 residues. Germline assignment: CDR1 SGHRS and CDR2 YFSETQ. The chain's CDR3 is CASSPVGGRYSGELFF. DNA for the CDR3: TGCGCCAGCAGCCCCGTGGGGGGGCGATACTCCGGGGAGCTGTTTTTT.

The rearrangement links TRBV28 to TRBJ2-3, with D unresolved. Trimming removed 6 bases at V and 2 bases at J, with 12 bases between. Germline V gene sequence: CDR1 MDHEN, CDR2 SYDVKM. There are 14 residues in the CDR3. CDR3 sequence (DNA): TGTGCCAGCAGGAATACGATGTTCACAGATACGCAGTATTTT. It yields the protein CASRNTMFTDTQYF.

The J gene is TRBJ1-1, the V gene TRBV19; D ambiguous. The CDR3 sequence is 14 residues long. The germline gives CDR1 LNHDA, CDR2 SQIVND (reference sequence). Trimming removed 3 bases from V and 1 base from J, with 9 bases in between. The CDR3 protein is CASSMGWQNTEAFF. CDR3 nucleotides: TGTGCCAGTAGTATGGGGTGGCAGAACACTGAAGCTTTCTTT.

DNA for the CDR3: TGTGCCAGCAGCCCCCGGCGTGGGCAGCCCCAGCATTTT. This encodes CASSPRRGQPQHF. The gene calls are TRBV7-9 and TRBJ1-5; D is unresolved. This CDR3 has 13 amino acids. The germline CDR1 and CDR2 sequences are SEHNR and FQNEAQ (reference sequence). The germline V and J ends were trimmed by 5 bases and 7 bases, with 12 bases remaining between them.

This clone came up a few times. CDR3 sequence (DNA): TGTGCCAGTAGCCCCGGTTTTGGCGGGAGGGGGGCGAGGAATGAGCAGTTCTTC. This codes for CASSPGFGGRGARNEQFF. The chain combines TRBV19 with TRBJ2-1; 9 bases fit TRBD2. CDR3 length: 18 amino acids. Trimming at V came to 6 bases and at J to 7 bases, leaving 19 bases not matched to a gene. Germline V gene data show CDR1 as LNHDA and CDR2 as SQIVND (reference sequence).

This rearrangement joins TRBV7-3 to TRBJ1-1; D is uncertain. Germline V gene data show CDR1 as SGHTA and CDR2 as FQGTGA. V dropped 0 bases and J dropped 0 bases, with 14 bases sitting between them. The CDR3 is 17 amino acids. The CDR3 loop is CASSLTPAGELNTEAFF. The CDR3 DNA reads TGTGCCAGCAGCTTAACTCCAGCAGGAGAATTGAACACTGAAGCTTTCTTT.

This chain connects TRBV24-1 to TRBJ2-7, with D unresolved. Deletions cut 5 bases from V and 4 bases from J, with 5 bases between. The CDR3 loop spans 11 amino acids. The V gene's germline CDR1 is KGHDR and CDR2 SFDVKD. CDR3 residues: CATSVGYEQYF. The CDR3 DNA reads as TGTGCCACCAGTGTCGGGTACGAGCAGTACTTC.

In this sample, this clone turned up once. The chain recombines TRBV4-1 with TRBJ2-5; 7 positions match TRBD1. The length of the CDR3 is 15 residues. Trimming at V came to 1 base and at J to 3 bases, leaving 5 bases not matched to a gene. Germline CDR1 reads MGHRA; CDR2 reads YSYEKL. CDR3 in amino acids: CASSQGRGLKETQYF. CDR3 nucleotides: TGCGCCAGCAGCCAAGGAAGGGGGCTAAAAGAGACCCAGTACTTC.